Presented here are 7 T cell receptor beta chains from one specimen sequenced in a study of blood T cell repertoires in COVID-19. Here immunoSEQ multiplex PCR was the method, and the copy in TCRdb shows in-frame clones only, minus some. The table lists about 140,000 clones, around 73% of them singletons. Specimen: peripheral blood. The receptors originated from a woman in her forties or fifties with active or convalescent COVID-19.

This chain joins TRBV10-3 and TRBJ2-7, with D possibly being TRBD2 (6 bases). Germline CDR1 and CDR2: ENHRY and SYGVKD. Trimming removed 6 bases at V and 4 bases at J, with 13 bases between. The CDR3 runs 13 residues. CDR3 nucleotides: TGTGCCATCAGACTGGAGGGGTATTACGAGCAGTACTTC. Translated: CAIRLEGYYEQYF.

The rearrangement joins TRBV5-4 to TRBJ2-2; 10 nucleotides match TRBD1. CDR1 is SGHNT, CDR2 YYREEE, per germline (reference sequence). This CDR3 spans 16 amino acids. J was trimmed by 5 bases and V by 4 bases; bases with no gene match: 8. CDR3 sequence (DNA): TGTGCCAGCAGCAAAGGGACAGGGGACCCTACCGGGGAGCTGTTTTTT. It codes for CASSKGTGDPTGELFF.

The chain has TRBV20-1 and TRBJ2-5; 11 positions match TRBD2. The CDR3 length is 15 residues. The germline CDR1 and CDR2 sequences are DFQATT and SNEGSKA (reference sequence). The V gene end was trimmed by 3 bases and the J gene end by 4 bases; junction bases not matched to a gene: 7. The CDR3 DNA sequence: TGCAGTGCTAGTTTAGCGGGAGGGCCTGGAGAGACCCAGTACTTC. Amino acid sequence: CSASLAGGPGETQYF.

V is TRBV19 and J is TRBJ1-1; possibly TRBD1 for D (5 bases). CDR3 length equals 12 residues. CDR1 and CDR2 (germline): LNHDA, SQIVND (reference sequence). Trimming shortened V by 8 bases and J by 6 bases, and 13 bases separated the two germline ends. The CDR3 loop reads CASSGRGSEAFF. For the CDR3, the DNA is TGTGCCAGTTCGGGTCGGGGGTCTGAAGCTTTCTTT.

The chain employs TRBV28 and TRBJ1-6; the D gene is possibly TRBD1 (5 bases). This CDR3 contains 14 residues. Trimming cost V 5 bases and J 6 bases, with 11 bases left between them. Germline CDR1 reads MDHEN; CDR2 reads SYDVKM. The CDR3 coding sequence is TGTGCCAGCAGTCTACAGGTGGCTAATTCACCCCTCCACTTT. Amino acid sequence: CASSLQVANSPLHF.

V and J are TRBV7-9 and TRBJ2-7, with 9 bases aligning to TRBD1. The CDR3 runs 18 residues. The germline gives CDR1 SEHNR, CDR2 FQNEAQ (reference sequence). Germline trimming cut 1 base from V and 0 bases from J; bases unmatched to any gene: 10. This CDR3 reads CASSLVQKGTGSSYEQYF. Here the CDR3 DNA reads TGTGCCAGCAGCTTAGTTCAGAAAGGGACAGGGAGCTCCTACGAGCAGTACTTC.

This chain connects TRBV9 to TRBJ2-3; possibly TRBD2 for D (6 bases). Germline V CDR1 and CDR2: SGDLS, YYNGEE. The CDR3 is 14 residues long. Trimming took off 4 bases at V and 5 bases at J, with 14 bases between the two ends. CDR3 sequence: CASSLQGGGDTQYF. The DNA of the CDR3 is TGTGCCAGCAGCCTCCAGGGAGGAGGAGATACGCAGTATTTT.